The TCR beta chain described here comes from a study of OX40 agonist ivuxolimab in advanced cancers. Study-level information: Given to patients was ivuxolimab, an agonistic anti-OX40 (CD134) antibody. Points from the study as a whole: At doses 0.1 to 3.0 mg/kg, CD4+ and CD8+ clones expanded.

Sequencing used immunoSEQ multiplex PCR; TCRdb keeps in-frame clones, though not all of them. The sample lists 34,000 or so clones; 81% were seen once. This clone is a singleton in its sample. Antigen unknown. This CDR3 spans 14 amino acids. Trimming cost V 2 bases and J 4 bases; bases outside gene matches: 3. Per germline, CDR1 SGHRS and CDR2 YFSETQ. The sequence came from an adult with an advanced solid tumor such as melanoma, head and neck, liver or kidney cancer. Specimen: CD4+ or CD8+ T cells sorted from blood, collected in a trial of the OX40 agonist ivuxolimab. V and J are TRBV5-1 and TRBJ2-3; 8 bases map to TRBD1. The CDR3 DNA sequence: TGCGCCAGCAGCTTAGGCAGGGGGCCAGATACGCAGTATTTT. Protein: CASSLGRGPDTQYF.